A selection of T cell receptor beta chains follows, all from one sample in a study of T cells in localized non-small cell lung cancer. Sequenced by immunoSEQ multiplex PCR; TCRdb stores in-frame clones only, minus some. The table records 1,500 to 2,000 clones, roughly 36% of them present only once. The sample here was lung tumor tissue, taken before any cancer treatment. Receptors originate from a woman aged 40-75 years with stage I lung adenocarcinoma. CDR3s leave out the opening cysteine and the closing phenylalanine or tryptophan.

v_call cdr3_aa
TRBV9 ASKTEGTKAF
TRBV18 ASSLSTTNEKLF
TRBV12-1 ASSFGPSGGTNEQF
TRBV6-8 ASIFSGGTNEAF
TRBV6-8 ASSYFLGQGSSYEQY
TRBV19 ASSMGQGNGYT
TRBV7-6 ASRGQLPSPYEQY
TRBV11-3 ASSFPTGLASYEQY
TRBV10-2 ASSESGRIYGYT
TRBV9 ASSPNTGSGNTIY
TRBV19 ATSDWSSGNTIY
TRBV4-1 ASSQGSGQGAEAF
TRBV15 ATSREGGLGVGEAF
TRBV9 ASSVVDSEQF
TRBV14 ASSQDLGRYGYT
TRBV23-1 ASSQSRVGTDTQY
TRBV18 ASSPPPGAGNIQY
TRBV19 ASSKDRGRFYEQY
TRBV19 ASSIERTGRAGDI
TRBV6-8 ASSPLIVGNEKLF
TRBV30 AWSRGFGTEAF
TRBV11-3 ASSLRVGVDQPQH
TRBV1 ASSQRDRSNEKLF
TRBV14 ASSRREGGPYEQY
TRBV4-1 ASSPRLAGETTDTQY
TRBV29-1 SVEVPGREAF
TRBV18 ASSPLNTEAF
TRBV19 ASSIDLNRGPNYGYT
TRBV9 ASRSGTGDPQAEQF
TRBV30 AWNGGGTGELF
TRBV6-8 ASSEGRGRVVQPQH
TRBV19 ASSIGTGGGYEQY
TRBV16 ASSHFRTYNEQF
TRBV11-3 ASSLPDRPTEAF
TRBV6-1 ASSEAGAAPLH
TRBV6-8 AARGPRGDTQY
TRBV4-1 ASSQERFSNQPQH
TRBV19 ASSPGTGWGETQY
TRBV18 ASSPTVGTEAF
TRBV30 AFHPVSQLGYT
TRBV19 ASSKLLPMGNTIY
TRBV18 ASSPTVGTDTQY
TRBV19 ASKAQQHYGYT
TRBV19 ASSLGGQGRYGYT
TRBV9 ASRDGSGPQH
TRBV9 ASSFGGETEAF
TRBV19 ASSIQDGQEQY
TRBV15 ATSFIQGTTGNTIY
TRBV25-1 ASSDRGFGLEQF
TRBV4-1 ASSKREGKLF
TRBV9 ASSAGEEKLF
TRBV10-3 AISGHRTGLALNEQF
TRBV28 ASSRDNNYGYT
TRBV11-3 ASSPFPSPGADTQY
TRBV6-8 ASSYAGLTYEQY
TRBV10-2 ASSGGQGYTIY
TRBV19 ASSSDAYSYEQY